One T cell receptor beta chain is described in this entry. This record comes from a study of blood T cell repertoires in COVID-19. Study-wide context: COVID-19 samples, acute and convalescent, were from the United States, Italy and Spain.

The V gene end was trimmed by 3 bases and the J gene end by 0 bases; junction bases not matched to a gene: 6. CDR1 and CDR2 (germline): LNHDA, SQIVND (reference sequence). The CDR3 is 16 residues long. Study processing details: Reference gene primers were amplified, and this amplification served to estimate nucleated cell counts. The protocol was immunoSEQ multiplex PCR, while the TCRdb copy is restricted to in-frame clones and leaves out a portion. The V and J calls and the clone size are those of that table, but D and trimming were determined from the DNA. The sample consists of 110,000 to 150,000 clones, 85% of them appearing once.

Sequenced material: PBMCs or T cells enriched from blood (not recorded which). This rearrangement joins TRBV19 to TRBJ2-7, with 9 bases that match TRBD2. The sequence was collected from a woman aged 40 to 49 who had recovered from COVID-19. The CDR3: CASSIGGGASSYEQYF. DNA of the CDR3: TGTGCCAGTAGTATCGGCGGGGGGGCGAGCTCCTACGAGCAGTACTTC.